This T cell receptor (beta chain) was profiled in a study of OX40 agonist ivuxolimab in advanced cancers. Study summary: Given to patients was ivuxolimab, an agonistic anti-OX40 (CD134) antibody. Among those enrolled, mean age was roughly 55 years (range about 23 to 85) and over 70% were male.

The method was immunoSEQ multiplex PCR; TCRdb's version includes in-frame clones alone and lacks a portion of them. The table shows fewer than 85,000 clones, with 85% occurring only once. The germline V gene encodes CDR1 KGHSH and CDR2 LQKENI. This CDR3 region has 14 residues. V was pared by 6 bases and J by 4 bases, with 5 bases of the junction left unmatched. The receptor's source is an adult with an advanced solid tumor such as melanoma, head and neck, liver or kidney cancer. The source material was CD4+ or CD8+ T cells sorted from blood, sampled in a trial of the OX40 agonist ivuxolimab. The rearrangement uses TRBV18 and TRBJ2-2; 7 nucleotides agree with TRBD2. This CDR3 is CASSRGYPTGELFF. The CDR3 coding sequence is TGTGCCAGCTCGCGGGGGTACCCCACCGGGGAGCTGTTTTTT.